A selection of T cell receptor beta chains follows, all from one sample in a study of blood T cell repertoires in COVID-19. The data were produced by immunoSEQ multiplex PCR, yet TCRdb's version contains in-frame clones alone and is incomplete. Of around 300,000 clones listed, roughly 90% were seen once; the top ten hold around 0.92%. The sequenced material came from PBMCs or T cells enriched from blood (not recorded which). The receptors originated from a woman in her 30s who had recovered from COVID-19. The CDR3 runs from the conserved cysteine through the conserved F or W. A D gene is named only where the DNA matches it firmly. The size field is filled for only some rows; it gives once, few, many or a size class.

clone_size,v_call,d_call,j_call,cdr3_aa,cdr3_nt
NA,TRBV12-3/TRBV12-4,NA,TRBJ2-1,CASSTLANEQFF,TGTGCCAGCTCCACTCTTGCGAATGAGCAGTTCTTC
NA,TRBV5-1,TRBD2,TRBJ2-2,CASSSGRGGPTGELFF,TGCGCCAGCAGCTCCGGCCGGGGAGGGCCCACCGGGGAGCTGTTTTTT
NA,TRBV7-9,NA,TRBJ2-7,CASSHEGVRSYEQYF,TGTGCCAGCAGTCACGAAGGTGTTAGGAGCTACGAGCAGTACTTC
NA,TRBV6-5,NA,TRBJ1-3,CASYDREGNTIYF,TGTGCAAGCTATGATCGGGAGGGGAACACCATATATTTT
NA,TRBV7-9,NA,TRBJ2-5,CASSSGHSYQETQYF,TGTGCCAGCAGCTCGGGACATTCGTACCAAGAGACCCAGTACTTC
once,TRBV18,NA,TRBJ2-1,CASSASGRTRASSYNEQFF,TGTGCCAGCTCCGCCTCTGGTCGGACCAGGGCCAGCTCCTACAATGAGCAGTTCTTC
NA,TRBV28,NA,TRBJ2-2,CASSLQGGAGELFF,TGTGCCAGCAGTTTGCAGGGCGGGGCCGGGGAGCTGTTTTTT
NA,TRBV5-6,NA,TRBJ2-3,CASSFFLPPSHTQYF,TGTGCCAGCAGCTTTTTCCTCCCCCCAAGCCATACGCAGTATTTT
few,TRBV7-8,NA,TRBJ1-2,CASSLTPRAAYTF,TGTGCCAGCAGCTTGACACCCCGAGCTGCCTACACCTTC
once,TRBV5-8,TRBD2,TRBJ2-1,CASSPVAGGKEQFF,TGTGCCAGCAGCCCCGTAGCGGGAGGAAAGGAGCAGTTCTTC
NA,TRBV5-5,NA,TRBJ2-6,CASSLAGGNSGANVLTF,TGTGCCAGCAGCTTGGCGGGCGGGAACTCTGGGGCCAACGTCCTGACTTTC
NA,TRBV12-1,NA,TRBJ2-1,CASSFVTIAGGPGNEQFF,TGTGCCAGCAGCTTTGTAACGATAGCGGGAGGGCCGGGAAATGAGCAGTTCTTC
NA,TRBV7-9,TRBD1,TRBJ2-7,CASSHGTGIRYEQYF,TGTGCCAGCAGCCACGGGACAGGGATCCGCTACGAGCAGTACTTC
NA,TRBV12-3/TRBV12-4,NA,TRBJ1-2,CASSLDINYGYTF,TGTGCCAGCAGTCTGGACATTAACTATGGCTACACCTTC
NA,TRBV3-1/TRBV3-2,NA,TRBJ1-3,CASSASRAGGSGNTIYF,TGTGCCAGCAGCGCCTCCCGGGCGGGGGGCTCTGGAAACACCATATATTTT
NA,TRBV28,TRBD1,TRBJ2-7,CASSDTGTGDGVYEQYF,TGTGCCAGCAGTGATACCGGGACAGGGGACGGGGTCTACGAGCAGTACTTC
NA,TRBV29-1,NA,TRBJ2-5,CSWTPRGAMETQYF,TGCAGCTGGACCCCCCGGGGTGCCATGGAGACCCAGTACTTC
NA,TRBV10-1,TRBD1,TRBJ1-5,CARCRQGPSNQPQHF,TGCGCCCGCTGCCGACAGGGACCCAGCAATCAGCCCCAGCATTTT
once,TRBV12-3/TRBV12-4,NA,TRBJ1-2,CASSSGPGNGYTF,TGTGCCAGCAGTTCTGGGCCCGGGAATGGCTACACCTTC
NA,TRBV30,NA,TRBJ1-1,CAWSDGNTEAFF,TGTGCCTGGAGTGACGGGAACACTGAAGCTTTCTTT
NA,TRBV19,TRBD2,TRBJ2-7,CASSMTSGNFGYEQYF,TGTGCCAGTAGTATGACTAGCGGGAACTTTGGCTACGAGCAGTACTTC
NA,TRBV3-1/TRBV3-2,NA,TRBJ2-5,CASSQEWGRRETQYF,TGTGCCAGCAGCCAAGAATGGGGGCGTCGAGAGACCCAGTACTTC
NA,TRBV27,TRBD2,TRBJ2-1,CASSRGTSGYSDEQFF,TGTGCCAGCAGTCGAGGGACTAGCGGCTATTCTGATGAGCAGTTCTTC
NA,TRBV15,NA,TRBJ2-3,CATSTGGTDTQYF,TGTGCCACCAGCACGGGAGGCACAGATACGCAGTATTTT
NA,TRBV5-5,TRBD2,TRBJ2-7,CASSLALTSGSYVYEQYF,TGTGCCAGCAGCTTGGCCTTGACTAGCGGGAGTTACGTCTACGAGCAGTACTTC
few,TRBV12-5,TRBD2,TRBJ2-1,CASGSWLAGGHEQFF,TGTGCTAGTGGTTCCTGGTTAGCGGGAGGGCATGAGCAGTTCTTC
NA,TRBV9,NA,TRBJ1-5,CASSVGSGSNQPQHF,TGTGCCAGCAGCGTGGGTTCAGGAAGCAATCAGCCCCAGCATTTT
NA,TRBV6-5,NA,TRBJ1-2,CASTFSRGGYGYTF,TGTGCCAGCACCTTCTCCAGGGGCGGCTATGGCTACACCTTC
NA,TRBV6-2/TRBV6-3,NA,TRBJ2-1,CASSYVGSSYNEQFF,TGTGCCAGCAGTTACGTGGGGAGCTCCTACAATGAGCAGTTCTTC
NA,TRBV27,TRBD1,TRBJ1-1,CASLAPGQYTEAFF,TGTGCCAGCCTGGCCCCGGGACAGTACACTGAAGCTTTCTTT
NA,TRBV6-2/TRBV6-3,NA,TRBJ1-6,CASSYFRSPLHF,TGTGCCAGCAGTTACTTTAGATCACCCCTCCACTTT
few,TRBV6-4,TRBD1,TRBJ1-3,CASSKTGDSGNTIYF,TGTGCCAGCAGCAAGACAGGGGACTCTGGAAACACCATATATTTT
NA,TRBV4-2,TRBD2,TRBJ2-1,CASSQGRGLAGDNEQFF,TGTGCCAGCAGCCAAGGTCGGGGACTAGCGGGGGACAATGAGCAGTTCTTC
NA,TRBV11-2,NA,TRBJ1-6,CASSREVVTLHF,TGTGCCAGCAGCCGAGAGGTGGTAACCCTCCACTTT
NA,TRBV5-1,TRBD1,TRBJ1-4,CASSLNRQGANEKLFF,TGCGCCAGCAGCTTGAACAGACAGGGGGCAAATGAAAAACTGTTTTTT
NA,TRBV7-8,NA,TRBJ2-7,CASSLMSGQYPYEQYF,TGTGCCAGCAGCTTAATGTCAGGGCAGTATCCCTACGAGCAGTACTTC